Presented here are 5 T cell receptor beta chains from one specimen sequenced in a study of neurological immune-mediated disorders. TCRdb called the 5' RACE reads again in MiXCR, with one record for every CDR3 protein. This sample yields 85,000 to 110,000 distinct CDR3 sequences, of which less than 14% are seen a single time; around 3.1% belongs to the top ten. Time point denoted: longitudinal time-point 3. The sample consisted of PBMCs. These receptors all stem from a female donor with HTLV-1-associated myelopathy (HAM/TSP).

This clonotype was counted ten times or more. Relative to the germline gene, one junction end is altered; a read error may explain this. The chain couples TRBV20-1 to TRBJ1-1; no definite D call. The CDR3 is made up of 13 amino acids. Germline lookup yields CDR1 DFQATT and CDR2 SNEGSKA (reference sequence). Here the CDR3 DNA reads TGCAGTGCCTGGGCAGGAGATATGGCTGAAGGTTTCTTT. Translated, it gives CSAWAGDMAEGFF.

Many counts were recorded for this clonotype. The chain is built from TRBV5-1 and TRBJ2-2; TRBD2 matches 9 bases. The ends lost 2 bases at V and 4 bases at J; junction bases unmatched: 3. Germline CDR1 is SGHRS and CDR2 is YFSETQ. CDR3 length: 15 residues. The DNA for the CDR3 is TGCGCCAGCAGCTTCGGGACTAGCAGCACCGGGGAGCTGTTTTTT. This encodes CASSFGTSSTGELFF.

The sample holds many counts of this clonotype. This chain connects TRBV6-5 to TRBJ2-7; D is possibly TRBD1 (6 bases). V lost 0 bases and J 3 bases, leaving 12 bases between the germline ends. The CDR3 loop spans 15 amino acids. CDR1 MNHEY and CDR2 SVGAGI come from the germline V gene. CDR3 bases: TGTGCCAGCAGTTACTCGAGGGGGATTTACTACGAGCAGTACTTC. Its protein is CASSYSRGIYYEQYF.

This clonotype was seen a single time. Since a much larger clone is just one base distant, this may be a read error. The V call is TRBV5-1, the J call TRBJ2-5; no clear D gene. From germline, CDR1 is SGHRS and CDR2 YFSETQ. The V end lost 0 bases, the J end lost 5 bases, and 11 bases lay between the germline ends. This CDR3 region has 14 residues. CDR3 sequence (DNA): TGCGCCAGCAGCTTGGGGTACTTACTGGAGACCCAGTACTTC. Its protein product is CASSLGYLLETQYF. Drawing the rest from reference TRBV5-1 and TRBJ2-5, the complete variable domain is KAGVTQTPRYLIKTRGQQVTLSCSPISGHRSVSWYQQTPGQGLQFLFEYFSETQRNKGNFPGRFSGRQFSNSRSEMNVSTLELGDSALYLCASSLGYLLETQYFGPGTRLLVL.

This clonotype appeared many times. The rearrangement links TRBV20-1 to TRBJ2-4, with 10 bases aligning to TRBD1. The CDR3 extends over 14 amino acids. V was pared by 1 base and J by 6 bases, with 3 bases of the junction left unmatched. The germline gives CDR1 DFQATT, CDR2 SNEGSKA (reference sequence). CDR3 residues: CSARVRTGGNIQYF. CDR3 bases: TGCAGTGCTAGAGTTAGGACAGGGGGAAACATTCAGTACTTC.